This is a list of T cell receptor beta chains from one sample in a study of T cell responses to AZD1222 COVID-19 vaccine. Sequencing used immunoSEQ multiplex PCR; TCRdb keeps in-frame clones, though not all of them. Seen here are some 120,000 clones, 70% to 90% observed once, and the top ten hold around 5%. Sequenced material: peripheral blood, taken 28 days after the second AZD1222 dose. These receptors all stem from an adult who received the AZD1222 COVID-19 vaccine. The CDR3 runs from the conserved cysteine through the conserved F or W. D genes are given only for firm matches. Size tells how often a clone was seen (once, few, many) or the class of an expanded clone, and some rows leave it out.

abundance	d_gene	v_gene	j_gene	CDR3aa	CDR3nt
NA	NA	TRBV29-1	TRBJ2-5	CSVAKKAQETQYF	TGCAGCGTTGCCAAGAAGGCCCAAGAGACCCAGTACTTC
NA	NA	TRBV5-1	TRBJ2-1	CASSFKAGPYNEQFF	TGCGCCAGCAGCTTTAAGGCGGGACCGTACAATGAGCAGTTCTTC
NA	TRBD1	TRBV28	TRBJ1-2	CASSSGQGVGGYTF	TGTGCCAGCAGTTCGGGACAGGGCGTGGGGGGCTACACCTTC
NA	NA	TRBV5-8	TRBJ1-6	CASSFGVTLAYNSPLHF	TGTGCCAGCAGCTTTGGCGTAACCCTAGCCTATAATTCACCCCTCCACTTT
NA	NA	TRBV7-8	TRBJ2-1	CASVGLDEQFF	TGTGCCAGTGTGGGGTTGGATGAGCAGTTCTTC
NA	TRBD1	TRBV5-5	TRBJ1-3	CASSLFGTGRSGPGNTIYF	TGTGCCAGCAGCTTGTTCGGGACAGGGAGGAGCGGCCCTGGAAACACCATATATTTT
NA	NA	TRBV3-1/TRBV3-2	TRBJ1-2	CASSQDGGYGYTF	TGTGCCAGCAGCCAAGACGGAGGCTATGGCTACACCTTC
NA	NA	TRBV5-5	TRBJ1-1	CASSFGANTEAFF	TGTGCCAGCAGCTTTGGGGCGAACACTGAAGCTTTCTTT
NA	TRBD1	TRBV28	TRBJ1-2	CASSLRDRHLGYTF	TGTGCCAGCAGTTTACGGGACAGACATCTCGGCTACACCTTC
once	NA	TRBV27	TRBJ2-5	CASSLGPDIETQYF	TGTGCCAGCAGTTTGGGTCCGGACATAGAGACCCAGTACTTC
NA	NA	TRBV6-5	TRBJ2-1	CASRPYGGPYNEQFF	TGTGCCAGCAGACCCTATGGGGGGCCTTACAATGAGCAGTTCTTC
NA	TRBD2	TRBV7-3	TRBJ2-3	CASSFSGGLGTDTQYF	TGTGCCAGCAGCTTCTCGGGGGGGCTCGGCACAGATACGCAGTATTTT
NA	NA	TRBV2	TRBJ2-5	CASSDEMGRDMTQYF	TGTGCCAGCAGTGACGAAATGGGACGGGACATGACCCAGTACTTC
NA	NA	TRBV7-6	TRBJ1-1	CASSTGHSMNTEAFF	TGTGCCAGCAGCACGGGACATTCTATGAACACTGAAGCTTTCTTT